The 20 T cell receptor beta chains listed next were all sequenced from one sample in a study of blood T cell repertoires in COVID-19. The table came from immunoSEQ multiplex PCR; TCRdb's copy has only in-frame clones and leaves some out. The sample lists roughly 200,000 clones, roughly four fifths occurring once. Sequencing was done on a sample of peripheral blood. These receptors were obtained from an elderly woman with COVID-19, enrolled during active disease.

The chain employs TRBV6-5 and TRBJ2-7; a weak D match, TRBD2 (5 bases). The CDR3 length is 14 residues. Germline assignment: CDR1 MNHEY and CDR2 SVGAGI. Trimming took 4 bases from V and 6 from J, leaving 16 bases between them. Written as DNA, the CDR3 is TGTGCCAGCAGTTTCCGAGGGCAGGAAAGCGAGCAGTACTTC. Its protein is CASSFRGQESEQYF.

J is TRBJ1-1 and V is TRBV7-3; D is possibly TRBD1 (6 bases). CDR1 is SGHTA, CDR2 FQGTGA, per germline. Trimming removed 5 bases from V and 1 base from J, with 11 bases in between. The CDR3 length is 14 residues. The CDR3 is CASSQNRANTEAFF. The CDR3 nucleotides read TGTGCCAGCAGCCAGAACAGGGCGAACACTGAAGCTTTCTTT.

The genes are TRBV5-5 and TRBJ1-6; no clear D gene. Trimming removed 1 base from V and 3 bases from J, with 8 bases in between. The CDR3 totals 15 residues. Germline-derived CDR1 and CDR2 are SGHKS and YYEKEE (reference sequence). This chain's CDR3 is CASSLWAGYNSPLHF. CDR3 DNA: TGTGCCAGCAGCTTGTGGGCAGGCTATAATTCACCCCTCCACTTT. Full variable domain (remainder filled in from reference TRBV5-5 and TRBJ1-6): DAGVTQSPTHLIKTRGQQVTLRCSPISGHKSVSWYQQVLGQGPQFIFQYYEKEERGRGNFPDRFSARQFPNYSSELNVNALLLGDSALYLCASSLWAGYNSPLHFGNGTRLTVT.

J is TRBJ1-4 and V is TRBV6-6, with D unresolved. V was cut by 10 bases and J by 7 bases, with 13 bases left in between. The CDR3 covers 12 residues. Germline loops: CDR1 MNHNY, CDR2 SVGAGI (reference sequence). The CDR3 reads CATRREGEKLFF. CDR3 DNA: TGTGCCACCCGTAGAGAGGGTGAAAAACTGTTTTTT.

The gene calls are TRBV4-1 and TRBJ2-7; a possible D gene is TRBD2 (6 bases). V gave up 4 bases and J gave up 5 bases, with 21 bases separating them. The CDR3 contains 16 residues. Germline V gene lookup returns CDR1 MGHRA and CDR2 YSYEKL. In DNA, the CDR3 is TGCGCCAGCAGCCCCTCCGGGGGACCCGGCTTCGACGAGCAGTACTTC. As protein: CASSPSGGPGFDEQYF.

The rearrangement links TRBV2 to TRBJ1-5, with 7 bases lining up with TRBD1. The V gene's germline CDR1 is SNHLY and CDR2 FYNNEI. The CDR3 covers 14 residues. J lost 3 bases, V lost 6 bases, and 5 bases had no gene match. This chain's CDR3 is CASRLGTVNQPQHF. The CDR3 DNA reads TGTGCCAGCAGGCTCGGGACAGTCAATCAGCCCCAGCATTTT.

The chain links TRBV4-2 to TRBJ2-5; 11 nucleotides match TRBD2. Germline V lookup: CDR1 LGHNA, CDR2 YNFKEQ. V shed 8 bases, J shed 5 bases, and the junction held 10 bases outside the gene matches. The CDR3 runs 15 residues. CDR3 in amino acids: CASGLSSGGVETQYF. For the CDR3, the DNA is TGTGCCAGCGGACTCAGTAGCGGGGGGGTGGAGACCCAGTACTTC.

V usage is TRBV3-1 (or the pseudogene TRBV3-2) and J usage is TRBJ2-5, with TRBD2 matching 9 bases. The trim removed 4 bases at V and 1 base at J, leaving 16 bases unmatched. CDR3 length: 19 amino acids. Germline CDR1 is LGHDT and CDR2 is YNNKEL (reference sequence). CDR3 in amino acids: CASSRMGTSRKVGQETQYF. CDR3 DNA sequence: TGTGCCAGCAGCCGCATGGGGACTAGCCGAAAGGTGGGCCAAGAGACCCAGTACTTC.

The rearrangement links TRBV5-4 to TRBJ1-2; 7 bases line up with TRBD1. The V gene's germline CDR1 is SGHNT and CDR2 YYREEE (reference sequence). The trim removed 0 bases at V and 4 bases at J, leaving 12 bases unmatched. The CDR3 is made up of 17 amino acids. DNA for the CDR3: TGTGCCAGCAGCTTGGGCGGGACAGAAAAGGGTACCTATGGCTACACCTTC. Amino acids: CASSLGGTEKGTYGYTF.

The table lists this clone with a few counts. This chain uses TRBV6-4 with TRBJ1-6; 7 bases align to TRBD1. Germline assignment: CDR1 MRHNA and CDR2 SNTAGT. The CDR3 sequence is 13 residues long. With V trimmed by 6 bases and J by 10 bases, 6 bases remained unmatched. CDR3 nucleotide sequence: TGTGCCAGCAGATCAGACAGGGACTCACCCCTCCACTTT. Its protein is CASRSDRDSPLHF.

This clone was seen more than once but under ten times. The CDR3 DNA follows: TGTGCCAGCAGCTTGGGACAGGGGGGATATATTGAAAAACTGTTTTTT. This encodes CASSLGQGGYIEKLFF. This chain links TRBV7-6 with TRBJ1-4, with 11 positions matching TRBD1. CDR3 size: 16 residues. Germline V lookup: CDR1 SGHVS, CDR2 FNYEAQ. Germline trimming cut 3 bases from V and 7 bases from J; bases unmatched to any gene: 7.

The chain combines TRBV5-1 with TRBJ2-2, with D perhaps TRBD1 (5 bases). This CDR3 is 15 amino acids long. Trimming took 5 bases from V and 4 from J, leaving 15 bases between them. Germline CDR1 and CDR2: SGHRS and YFSETQ. CDR3 sequence reads: CASRKTEKTTGELFF. DNA of the CDR3: TGCGCCAGCAGAAAGACAGAGAAGACCACCGGGGAGCTGTTTTTT.

J is TRBJ1-4 and V is TRBV3-1 (or the pseudogene TRBV3-2); D is uncertain. Germline CDR1 is LGHDT and CDR2 is YNNKEL (reference sequence). This CDR3 comprises 15 residues. The V and J ends lost 4 bases and 0 bases respectively, with 9 bases between them. This chain's CDR3 is CASSPLSTTNEKLFF. The CDR3 DNA sequence: TGTGCCAGCAGCCCTCTCAGTACAACTAATGAAAAACTGTTTTTT.

This chain joins TRBV7-2 and TRBJ1-1; 9 bases match TRBD1. Losses at the gene ends were 0 bases for V and 8 bases for J; bases not matched to a gene: 4. The CDR3 is 14 residues long. The germline V gene has CDR1 SGHTA and CDR2 FQGNSA. The CDR3 loop is CASSLANGQGEAFF. DNA for the CDR3: TGTGCCAGCAGCTTAGCCAACGGACAGGGGGAAGCTTTCTTT.

As regards this clone: A junction boundary mismatches the germline segment, possibly from a read error. The chain recombines TRBV2 with TRBJ1-1; 7 positions agree with TRBD1. CDR1 is SNHLY, CDR2 FYNNEI, per germline. The CDR3 is made up of 12 amino acids. This chain's CDR3 is CASGTDEMNPIF. The DNA for the CDR3 is TGTGCCAGCGGGACAGACGAAATGAATCCGATCTTT.

This clone has more than one count but fewer than ten. The chain is built from TRBV11-2 and TRBJ2-7; 9 bases are a match to TRBD2. Trimming cost V 3 bases and J 1 base; bases outside gene matches: 4. Germline V gene sequence: CDR1 SGHAT, CDR2 FQNNGV. CDR3 length: 15 amino acids. The CDR3 DNA is TGTGCCAGCAGCTTCATAGCGGGAGTGTCCTACGAGCAGTACTTC. Translating it yields CASSFIAGVSYEQYF.

The V and J genes are TRBV14 and TRBJ1-1; 9 bases agree with TRBD1. The V gene's germline CDR1 is SGHDN and CDR2 FVKESK. V shed 4 bases and J 4 bases; nucleotides not matched to a gene: 4. This CDR3 contains 14 residues. The CDR3 region is CASSRATGGTEAFF. CDR3 DNA: TGTGCCAGCAGCCGAGCGACAGGGGGCACTGAAGCTTTCTTT.

This chain connects TRBV24-1 to TRBJ2-1; TRBD2 aligns across 12 bases. Germline lookup yields CDR1 KGHDR and CDR2 SFDVKD. V gave up 3 bases and J gave up 10 bases; unmatched junction bases: 18. The CDR3 length is 19 residues. The CDR3 loop reads CATSDPTSGRPFSQSEQFF. CDR3 bases: TGTGCCACCAGTGATCCTACTAGCGGGAGGCCCTTTAGTCAATCGGAGCAGTTCTTC.

V gene TRBV10-3 combines with J gene TRBJ2-5; 13 nucleotides agree with TRBD2. Germline V gene sequence: CDR1 ENHRY, CDR2 SYGVKD. The CDR3 runs to 14 residues. J was trimmed by 5 bases and V by 7 bases; bases with no gene match: 4. The CDR3 DNA reads TGTGCCATCAAGGGACTAGCGGGGAGTGAGACCCAGTACTTC. It is translated as CAIKGLAGSETQYF.

The chain couples TRBV21-1 to TRBJ2-3; the table assigns TRBD1, which was not confirmed against the DNA. TRBV21-1 is shown as a pseudogene. There are 17 residues in the CDR3. The CDR3 DNA is TGTGCCAGCAGCAAATTCCGGACAGGGAAAGGCACAGATACGCAGTATTTT. The encoded protein is CASSKFRTGKGTDTQYF.